The 3 T cell receptor beta chains listed next were all sequenced from one sample in a study of cytomegalovirus exposure and HLA in healthy donors. Amplification used 60 Vbeta primers and 13 Jbeta primers. The method was immunoSEQ multiplex PCR; TCRdb's version includes in-frame clones alone and lacks a portion of them. Among about 140,000 clones listed, over 65% were seen once. Sequences were obtained from PBMCs. The receptor set was obtained from a female donor in good health and CMV-seronegative.

The chain employs TRBV30 and TRBJ2-3; a weak D match, TRBD2 (7 bases). The germline gives CDR1 GTSNPN, CDR2 SVGIG (reference sequence). Trimming cost V 2 bases and J 6 bases, with 18 bases left between them. The CDR3 is 15 residues long. The CDR3 DNA follows: TGTGCCTGGAGTCCTGGGGCGGGGGCGGGGGATACGCAGTATTTT. Protein sequence: CAWSPGAGAGDTQYF.

CDR3 coding DNA: TGCGCCAGCAGCGAAGGACAGGTGGGGTACTATGGCTACACCTTC. This gives the protein CASSEGQVGYYGYTF. The chain couples TRBV5-1 to TRBJ1-2; 7 nucleotides match TRBD1. CDR1 SGHRS and CDR2 YFSETQ come from the germline V gene. Trimming removed 4 bases from V and 3 bases from J; junction bases left unmatched: 9. The CDR3 length is 15 residues. Filled out from reference TRBV5-1 and TRBJ1-2, the complete variable domain reads KAGVTQTPRYLIKTRGQQVTLSCSPISGHRSVSWYQQTPGQGLQFLFEYFSETQRNKGNFPGRFSGRQFSNSRSEMNVSTLELGDSALYLCASSEGQVGYYGYTFGSGTRLTVV.

The chain recombines TRBV6-1 with TRBJ1-3, with a tentative D call TRBD1 (5 bases). Germline values: CDR1 MNHNS, CDR2 SASEGT. V was trimmed by 11 bases and J by 3 bases, leaving 14 bases between them. This CDR3 has 13 residues. The CDR3 DNA sequence: TGTGCCGGATCGAGGGGAGGTGGAAACACCATATATTTT. Its translation is CAGSRGGGNTIYF.